This paragraph reports one T cell receptor (beta chain). Its antigen is not known. This entry comes from a study of type 1 regulatory T cells. The study's findings and limits: Compared with non-Tr1 cells, Tr1 cells showed a narrower TCR repertoire.

Each CDR3 protein gets one entry after TCRdb re-called the reads with MiXCR. The sample has about 42,000 distinct CDR3 sequences, 12% seen once. CDR1 and CDR2 (germline): MNHNY, SVGAGI (reference sequence). This CDR3 region has 15 residues. With 6 bases clipped from V and 6 bases from J, the junction kept 12 bases outside the gene matches. The genes are TRBV6-6 and TRBJ2-3; 7 bases agree with TRBD2. The sequenced sample was cultured non-Tr1 T cells, either the whole culture or a sorted T cell fraction (not recorded which). The TCR originated in a human donor in good health. The CDR3 DNA reads as TGTGCCAGCAGACCTACTCGCGGGAGCGGTGATACGCAGTATTTT. Residues: CASRPTRGSGDTQYF.